This T cell receptor (beta chain) emerged from a study of blood T cell repertoires in COVID-19. Across the whole study: COVID-19 samples, acute and convalescent, were from the United States, Italy and Spain. PBMCs, B-cell-depleted T cells, or T cells were the source of the cDNA or gDNA that made up the material.

In the authors' workflow: The authors estimated nucleated cell counts from reference gene primer amplification. TCRdb's table, derived via immunoSEQ multiplex PCR, lists solely in-frame clones and lacks some. V and J calls and clone size are given by that table; D and trimming were obtained from the DNA. The data contain tens of thousands of clones, around four fifths of them singletons. The CDR3 is 15 amino acids. In germline, CDR1 is SGHNT, CDR2 YYREEE (reference sequence). J gave up 8 bases and V 2 bases, and 7 bases lay outside the gene matches. Sequencing was carried out using peripheral blood. The sequence was collected from a man in his forties or fifties with acute or convalescent COVID-19. The rearrangement uses TRBV5-4 and TRBJ1-6; TRBD1 matches at 7 bases. The CDR3 DNA reads TGTGCCAGCAGCTTAGCCAGGGGGACGGATTCACCCCTCCACTTT. Amino acids: CASSLARGTDSPLHF.